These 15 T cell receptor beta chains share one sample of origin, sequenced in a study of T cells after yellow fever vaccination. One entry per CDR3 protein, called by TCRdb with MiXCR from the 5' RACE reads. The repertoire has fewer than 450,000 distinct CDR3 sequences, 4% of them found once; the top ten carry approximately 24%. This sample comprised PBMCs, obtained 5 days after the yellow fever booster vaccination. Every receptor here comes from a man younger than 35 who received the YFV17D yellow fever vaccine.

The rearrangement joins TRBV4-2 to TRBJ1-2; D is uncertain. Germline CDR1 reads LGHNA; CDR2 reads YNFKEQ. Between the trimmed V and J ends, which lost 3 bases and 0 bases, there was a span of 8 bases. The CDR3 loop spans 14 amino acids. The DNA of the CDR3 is TGTGCCAGCAGCCATAGCGATACTAACTATGGCTACACCTTC. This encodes CASSHSDTNYGYTF.

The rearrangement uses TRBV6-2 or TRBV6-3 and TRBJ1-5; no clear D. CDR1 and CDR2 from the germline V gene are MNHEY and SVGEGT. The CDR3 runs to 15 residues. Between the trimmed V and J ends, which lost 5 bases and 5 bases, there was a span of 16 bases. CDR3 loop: CASSAGQALYQPQHF. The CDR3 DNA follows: TGTGCCAGCAGTGCGGGTCAGGCATTATATCAGCCCCAGCATTTT.

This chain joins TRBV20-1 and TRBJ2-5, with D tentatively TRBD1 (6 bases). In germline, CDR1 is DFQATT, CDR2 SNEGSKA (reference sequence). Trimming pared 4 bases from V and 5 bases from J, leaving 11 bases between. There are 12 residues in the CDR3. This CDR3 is CSANDRSETQYF. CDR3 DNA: TGCAGTGCTAACGACAGGTCCGAGACCCAGTACTTC.

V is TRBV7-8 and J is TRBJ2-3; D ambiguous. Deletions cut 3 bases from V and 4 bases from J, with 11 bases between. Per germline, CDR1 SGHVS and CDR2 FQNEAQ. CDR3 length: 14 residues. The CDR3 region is CASSFGRLSDTQYF. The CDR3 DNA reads TGTGCCAGCAGCTTCGGCCGACTGTCAGATACGCAGTATTTT.

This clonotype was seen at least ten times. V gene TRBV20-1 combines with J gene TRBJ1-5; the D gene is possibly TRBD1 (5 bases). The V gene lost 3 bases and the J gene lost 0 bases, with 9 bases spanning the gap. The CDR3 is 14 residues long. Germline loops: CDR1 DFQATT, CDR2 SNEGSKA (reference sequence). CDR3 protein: CSASGGYSNQPQHF. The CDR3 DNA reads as TGCAGTGCTAGTGGGGGGTATAGCAATCAGCCCCAGCATTTT.

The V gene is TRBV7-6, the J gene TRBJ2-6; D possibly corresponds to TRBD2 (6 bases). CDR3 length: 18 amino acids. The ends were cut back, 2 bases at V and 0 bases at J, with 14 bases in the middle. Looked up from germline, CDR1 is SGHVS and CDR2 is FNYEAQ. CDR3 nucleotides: TGTGCCAGCAGCTTACGGAGGGCTACCCTCTCTGGGGCCAACGTCCTGACTTTC. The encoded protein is CASSLRRATLSGANVLTF.

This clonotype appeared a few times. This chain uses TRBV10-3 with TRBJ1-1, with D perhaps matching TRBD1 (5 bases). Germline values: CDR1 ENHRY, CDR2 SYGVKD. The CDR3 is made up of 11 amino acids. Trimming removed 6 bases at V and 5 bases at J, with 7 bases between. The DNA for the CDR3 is TGTGCCATCAGCAGGGAGACTGAAGCTTTCTTT. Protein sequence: CAISRETEAFF.

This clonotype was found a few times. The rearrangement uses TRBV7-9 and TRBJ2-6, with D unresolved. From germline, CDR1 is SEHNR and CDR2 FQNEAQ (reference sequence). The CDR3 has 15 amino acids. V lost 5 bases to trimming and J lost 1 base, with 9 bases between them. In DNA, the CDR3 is TGTGCCAGCAGCGCTACTATGTCTGGGGCCAACGTCCTGACTTTC. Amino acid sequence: CASSATMSGANVLTF.

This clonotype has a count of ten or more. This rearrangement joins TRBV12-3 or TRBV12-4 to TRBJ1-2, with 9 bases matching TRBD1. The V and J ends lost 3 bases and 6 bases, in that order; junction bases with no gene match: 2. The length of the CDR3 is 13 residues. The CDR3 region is CASSLTGGHGYTF. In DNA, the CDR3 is TGTGCCAGCAGTTTGACAGGGGGACATGGCTACACCTTC.

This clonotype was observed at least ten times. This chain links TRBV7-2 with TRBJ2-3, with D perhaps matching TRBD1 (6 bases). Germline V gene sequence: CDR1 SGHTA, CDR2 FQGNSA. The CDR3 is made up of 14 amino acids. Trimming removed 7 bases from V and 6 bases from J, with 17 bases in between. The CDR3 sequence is CASKVMGAEDTQYF. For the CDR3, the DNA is TGTGCCAGCAAAGTTATGGGGGCGGAGGATACGCAGTATTTT. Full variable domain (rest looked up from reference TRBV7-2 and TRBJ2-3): GAGVSQSPSNKVTEKGKDVELRCDPISGHTALYWYRQSLGQGLEFLIYFQGNSAPDKSGLPSDRFSAERTGGSVSTLTIQRTQQEDSAVYLCASKVMGAEDTQYFGPGTRLTVL.

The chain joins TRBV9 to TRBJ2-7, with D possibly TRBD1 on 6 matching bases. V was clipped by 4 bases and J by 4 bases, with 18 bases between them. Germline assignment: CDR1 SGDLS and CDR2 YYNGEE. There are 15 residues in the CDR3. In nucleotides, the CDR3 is TGTGCCAGCAGCCCCTCCGAGGGACATTTTTACGAGCAGTACTTC. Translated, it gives CASSPSEGHFYEQYF. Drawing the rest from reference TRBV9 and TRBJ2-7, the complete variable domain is DSGVTQTPKHLITATGQRVTLRCSPRSGDLSVYWYQQSLDQGLQFLIQYYNGEERAKGNILERFSAQQFPDLHSELNLSSLELGDSALYFCASSPSEGHFYEQYFGPGTRLTVT.

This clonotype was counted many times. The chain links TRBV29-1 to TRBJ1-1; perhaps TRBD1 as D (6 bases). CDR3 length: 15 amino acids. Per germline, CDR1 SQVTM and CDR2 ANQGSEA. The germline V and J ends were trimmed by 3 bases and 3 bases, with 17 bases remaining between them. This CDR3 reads CSVEGDGGADTEAFF. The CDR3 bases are TGCAGCGTTGAGGGAGACGGGGGCGCGGACACTGAAGCTTTCTTT.

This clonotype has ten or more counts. CDR3 nucleotides: TGTGCCAGCAGCTTAAGACCAGCCGATGAGCAGTTCTTC. This translates into CASSLRPADEQFF. The V call is TRBV11-2, the J call TRBJ2-1; D uncertain. V lost 2 bases, J lost 8 bases, and 10 bases lay in between. Germline-derived CDR1 and CDR2 are SGHAT and FQNNGV. This CDR3 contains 13 residues.

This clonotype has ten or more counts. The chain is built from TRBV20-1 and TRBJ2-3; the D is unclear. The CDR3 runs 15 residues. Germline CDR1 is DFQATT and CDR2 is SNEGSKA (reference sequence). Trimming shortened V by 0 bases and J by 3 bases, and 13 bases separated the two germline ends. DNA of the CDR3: TGCAGTGCTAGAGATAGGGCGGTGGGAACAGATACGCAGTATTTT. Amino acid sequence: CSARDRAVGTDTQYF.

CDR3 sequence (DNA): TGTGCCAGCAGCTTACCACTAGCGGGGGGCCCTGGGGAGACCCAGTACTTC. Residues: CASSLPLAGGPGETQYF. This rearrangement joins TRBV7-2 to TRBJ2-5; 12 bases fit TRBD2. Germline V gives CDR1 SGHTA, CDR2 FQGNSA. The V gene end was trimmed by 2 bases and the J gene end by 5 bases; junction bases not matched to a gene: 9. The CDR3 is 17 residues long.